The rows below give T cell receptor beta chains drawn from one sample of a study of graft-versus-host responses after intestinal transplantation. The table came from immunoSEQ multiplex PCR; TCRdb's copy has only in-frame clones and leaves some out. There are about 97,000 clones in the sample; 92% occur only once, and roughly 0.07% lies in the top ten. Their antigen targets remain unknown. Sequenced here: unstimulated CD8+ T cells sorted from spleen or lymph node cells, sampled before transplant. Every receptor here comes from a human donor who was the organ donor for an intestinal transplant. Each CDR3 is given with its conserved first and last residue. A D gene is named only where the DNA matches it firmly. Size tells how often a clone was seen (once, few, many) or the class of an expanded clone, and some rows leave it out.

D gene	V gene	clone size	J gene	CDR3 DNA	CDR3 protein
TRBD1	TRBV5-1	NA	TRBJ1-2	TGCGCCAGCAGCCCGGGACAGAACTATGGCTACACCTTC	CASSPGQNYGYTF
NA	TRBV2	NA	TRBJ2-1	TGTGCCAGCAGTTATAGGGGGTCCTACAATGAGCAGTTCTTC	CASSYRGSYNEQFF
TRBD1	TRBV15	NA	TRBJ2-3	TGTGCCACCACCGGGACAGTCACAGATACGCAGTATTTT	CATTGTVTDTQYF
TRBD1	TRBV5-1	NA	TRBJ2-3	TGCGCCAGCAGCCCTTCCACGACAGGGATAGGTTATGGCTATGATACGCAGTATTTT	CASSPSTTGIGYGYDTQYF
NA	TRBV29-1	NA	TRBJ2-2	TGCAGCGGCAGGGGAAACACCGGGGAGCTGTTTTTT	CSGRGNTGELFF
TRBD2	TRBV6-4	NA	TRBJ2-3	TGTGCCAGCAGACCGGCGGGGGTAGATACGCAGTATTTT	CASRPAGVDTQYF
NA	TRBV19	NA	TRBJ2-3	TGTGCCAGTAGTAGCGGGGGCGGCACAGATACGCAGTATTTT	CASSSGGGTDTQYF
NA	TRBV11-2	NA	TRBJ2-5	TGTGCCACAGGACACCTCCAAGAGACCCAGTACTTC	CATGHLQETQYF
TRBD1	TRBV2	once	TRBJ2-7	TGTGCCAGCAGAGGGAGACTGGAGGACAGGGGTGCCGAGCAGTACTTC	CASRGRLEDRGAEQYF
TRBD1	TRBV9	NA	TRBJ1-1	TGTGCCAGCAGCTCAATCGGGACAGTTGACTCTGAAGCTTTCTTT	CASSSIGTVDSEAFF
TRBD1	TRBV6-5	NA	TRBJ2-7	TGTGCCAGCACCCTCCACCGGGACAGGTCCTACGAGCAGTACTTC	CASTLHRDRSYEQYF
TRBD2	TRBV27	NA	TRBJ2-7	TGTGCCAGCAGTTTTGGGACTAGCTACGAGCAGTACTTC	CASSFGTSYEQYF
TRBD1	TRBV5-5	NA	TRBJ1-2	TGTGCCAGCAGCTTGGAATGGACAGGGGATGGCTACACCTTC	CASSLEWTGDGYTF
NA	TRBV15	NA	TRBJ2-1	TGTGCCACCAGCAGGCCCCCGCCGCAGTTCAATGAGCAGTTCTTC	CATSRPPPQFNEQFF
TRBD2	TRBV30	NA	TRBJ2-3	TGTGCCTGGAGTCGAGCGGGGCCAACAGATACGCAGTATTTT	CAWSRAGPTDTQYF
TRBD1	TRBV27	NA	TRBJ1-1	TGTGCCAGCAGGGTACAGGGGAATACTGAAGCTTTCTTT	CASRVQGNTEAFF
NA	TRBV13	NA	TRBJ2-5	TGTGCCAGCAGCACCCCCCGAAGAAGCCAAAAAGAGACCCAGTACTTC	CASSTPRRSQKETQYF
NA	TRBV27	NA	TRBJ2-2	TGTGCCAGCAGTCTTACAGGCTTGTTTGTAAACACCGGGGAGCTGTTTTTT	CASSLTGLFVNTGELFF
NA	TRBV4-2	NA	TRBJ1-2	TGTGCCAGCAGCCCCGATTCGGGAGATTATGGCTACACCTTC	CASSPDSGDYGYTF
NA	TRBV6-6	NA	TRBJ1-4	TGTGCCAGTATCAGATACGACAGAATCGGGGAAAAACTGTTTTTT	CASIRYDRIGEKLFF
NA	TRBV5-1	NA	TRBJ2-3	TGCGCCAGCAGCTTGGCCCTCCCTACGGCAGATACGCAGTATTTT	CASSLALPTADTQYF
NA	TRBV5-6	NA	TRBJ1-1	TGTGCCAGCAGCTCCCCCTTGAACAGGGCTGAAGCTTTCTTT	CASSSPLNRAEAFF
NA	TRBV6-5	NA	TRBJ1-2	TGTGCCAGCAGTCCAGCGGGGGCTAACTATGGCTACACCTTC	CASSPAGANYGYTF
TRBD1	TRBV7-6	NA	TRBJ1-2	TGTGCCAGCAGCTGGACAGGGGAAGGGTCCGGCTACACCTTC	CASSWTGEGSGYTF
TRBD1	TRBV6-1	NA	TRBJ1-2	TGTGCCAGCAGTGATTTTGACAGGGGCTATGGCTACACCTTC	CASSDFDRGYGYTF
NA	TRBV6-6	NA	TRBJ2-2	TGTGCCAGCAGTTACTTCATGGACTTTAACACCGGGGAGCTGTTTTTT	CASSYFMDFNTGELFF
NA	TRBV23-1	NA	TRBJ2-1	TGCGCCAGCAGTCACCCGGACTACCCTACTGGGGAGCAGTTCTTC	CASSHPDYPTGEQFF
TRBD2	TRBV4-1	few	TRBJ2-7	TGCGCCAGCAGCCAAGATTCCGCGGGGGGCTACGAGCAGTACTTC	CASSQDSAGGYEQYF
TRBD1	TRBV7-2	NA	TRBJ2-7	TGTGCCAGCAGCAACTACGGGACAGCCCCCTACGAGCAGTACTTC	CASSNYGTAPYEQYF
TRBD1	TRBV30	NA	TRBJ2-2	TGTGCCTGGCTCAGAAGGGGGCCCGGGGAGCTGTTTTTT	CAWLRRGPGELFF
NA	TRBV11-2	NA	TRBJ1-1	TGTGCCAGCAGCCTTCGGGTAAACACTGAAGCTTTCTTT	CASSLRVNTEAFF
NA	TRBV28	once	TRBJ1-1	TGTGCCAGCAGTTTCCAGGGGACCACTGAAGCTTTCTTT	CASSFQGTTEAFF
TRBD1	TRBV6-1	NA	TRBJ1-2	TGTGCCAGCAGGGAAGGGTCGACAGGGTCTGGCTACACCTTC	CASREGSTGSGYTF
TRBD1	TRBV6-5	few	TRBJ1-2	TGTGCCAGCAGTGCGTCTTTACAGGGGGCAGATGGCTACACCTTC	CASSASLQGADGYTF
NA	TRBV4-1	NA	TRBJ2-3	TGCGCCAGCAGTTGGGCCGGAGATACGCAGTATTTT	CASSWAGDTQYF
NA	TRBV28	once	TRBJ1-2	TGTGCCAGCAGAGATCAGGCTGACAATGGCTACACCTTC	CASRDQADNGYTF
NA	TRBV7-7	NA	TRBJ2-1	TGTGCCAGCAGCTTAGGTCCGGTCTGGGCCAATGAGCAGTTCTTC	CASSLGPVWANEQFF
NA	TRBV18	once	TRBJ1-5	TGTGCCAGCTCACTCGGAGTCAGCAATCAGCCCCAGCATTTT	CASSLGVSNQPQHF
TRBD1	TRBV19	NA	TRBJ1-1	TGTGCCAGTAGTCTAGGACAGGGGAAGACTGAAGCTTTCTTT	CASSLGQGKTEAFF
NA	TRBV13	once	TRBJ2-2	TGTGCCAGCAGCCCGGACGTGGGGACAACTACGAACACCGGGGAGCTGTTTTTT	CASSPDVGTTTNTGELFF
TRBD1	TRBV11-2	NA	TRBJ2-5	TGTGCCAGCAGCTCACAAGACCGGACAGGGTGGGAGACCCAGTACTTC	CASSSQDRTGWETQYF
NA	TRBV5-8	NA	TRBJ2-7	TGTGCCAGCAGCTTAAGCCACGAGCAGTACTTC	CASSLSHEQYF